The next 18 T cell receptor beta chains were all read from a single sample in a study of T cells after yellow fever vaccination. From the 5' RACE reads, TCRdb called clonotypes with MiXCR, one entry per CDR3 protein. The table lists 620,000 or so distinct CDR3 sequences, less than 20% of them singletons. The sample here was PBMCs, taken about 5 days after the first yellow fever vaccination. The receptors originated from a man aged 18 to 29 who received the YFV17D yellow fever vaccine.

A few counts support this clonotype. V usage is TRBV7-9 and J usage is TRBJ2-7, with D unresolved. Germline CDR1 reads SEHNR; CDR2 reads FQNEAQ (reference sequence). This CDR3 is 12 amino acids long. The ends were cut back, 4 bases at V and 4 bases at J, with 8 bases in the middle. CDR3 loop: CASSSRPYEQYV. CDR3 bases: TGTGCCAGCAGCTCACGACCATACGAGCAGTACGTC.

This clonotype was seen ten or more times. The chain links TRBV27 to TRBJ1-1; D not resolved. The CDR3 contains 13 residues. With 9 bases removed from V and 0 bases from J, the gap between germline ends came to 11 bases. CDR1 is MNHEY and CDR2 is SMNVEV in the germline V gene (reference sequence). CDR3 nucleotides: TGTGCCAGTCGGGATGATGTGAACACTGAAGCTTTCTTT. Protein sequence: CASRDDVNTEAFF.

This clonotype was detected only a few times. The gene calls are TRBV7-2 and TRBJ2-3; maybe TRBD2 (7 bases). The CDR3 sequence is 16 residues long. V lost 2 bases and J lost 6, with 18 bases in between. Germline loops: CDR1 SGHTA, CDR2 FQGNSA. The CDR3 DNA reads as TGTGCCAGCAGCTTAAGGCGGGGGCCGACCAAGGATACGCAGTATTTT. As protein: CASSLRRGPTKDTQYF.

This clonotype was observed a few times. The rearrangement joins TRBV5-8 to TRBJ2-7, with 7 bases matching TRBD1. V shed 6 bases and J 6 bases; nucleotides not matched to a gene: 12. Germline-derived CDR1 and CDR2 are SGHTS and YDEGEE. The CDR3 is 14 amino acids. CDR3 DNA: TGTGCCAGCAACTGGGGCAGGGGGTCTCTCGAGCAGTACTTC. Translated: CASNWGRGSLEQYF.

This chain connects TRBV5-1 to TRBJ2-7; D unclear. The CDR3 covers 16 residues. The germline V and J ends were trimmed by 3 bases and 0 bases, with 16 bases remaining between them. CDR1 SGHRS and CDR2 YFSETQ come from the germline V gene. CDR3 in DNA: TGCGCCAGCAGCTGGAGCTTTGACAAGCCCTCCTACGAGCAGTACTTC. Amino acid sequence: CASSWSFDKPSYEQYF.

This chain joins TRBV9 and TRBJ2-7; the match to TRBD2 covers 7 bases. This CDR3 spans 14 amino acids. Germline CDR1 and CDR2: SGDLS and YYNGEE. Unmatched junction bases numbered 4, after V lost 2 bases and J lost 2 bases. DNA for the CDR3: TGTGCCAGCAGCGTGGGAGGGAGTCCCTACGAGCAGTACGTC. Protein product: CASSVGGSPYEQYV.

The chain employs TRBV11-1 and TRBJ2-1, with D perhaps TRBD2 (6 bases). The CDR3 runs 15 residues. V was pared by 6 bases and J by 6 bases, with 18 bases between. Germline V lookup: CDR1 SGHAT, CDR2 FQDESV (reference sequence). CDR3 sequence reads: CASRELASRFNEQFF. The CDR3 region has the DNA TGTGCCAGCAGGGAACTAGCCTCCCGGTTCAATGAGCAGTTCTTC.

The genes are TRBV5-1 and TRBJ2-3; TRBD1 or TRBD2 may be the D gene (7 bases each). V shed 2 bases and J shed 8 bases, with 18 bases lying between them. This CDR3 comprises 15 residues. Per germline, CDR1 SGHRS and CDR2 YFSETQ. The CDR3 nucleotides read TGCGCCAGCAGCTTCGGGGGGTCCCAGGGGGGTACGCAGTATTTT. This encodes CASSFGGSQGGTQYF.

The rearrangement joins TRBV6-7 to TRBJ2-6, with no clear D. TRBV6-7 is treated as an ORF (open reading frame) with a function not yet certain. The CDR3 extends over 13 amino acids. The ends were cut back, 8 bases at V and 1 base at J, with 6 bases in the middle. The CDR3 DNA reads as TGTGCCAGCTTAGAATCTGGGGCCAACGTCCTGACTTTC. This translates into CASLESGANVLTF.

This clonotype has more than one count but fewer than ten. The V gene is TRBV20-1, the J gene TRBJ2-2, with D tentatively TRBD1 (5 bases). This CDR3 comprises 14 residues. V lost 3 bases to trimming and J lost 1 base, with 9 bases between them. CDR1 DFQATT and CDR2 SNEGSKA come from the germline V gene (reference sequence). The CDR3 DNA follows: TGCAGTGCTAGGATAACAGGGAACACCGGGGAGCTGTTTTTT. It is translated as CSARITGNTGELFF.

This clonotype was observed a handful of times. This sequence joins TRBV19 and TRBJ1-3, with D perhaps matching TRBD1 (6 bases). The V and J ends lost 7 bases and 1 base respectively, with 14 bases between them. Germline V lookup: CDR1 LNHDA, CDR2 SQIVND (reference sequence). This CDR3 has 15 amino acids. The DNA of the CDR3 is TGTGCCAGTACTTCCTTCAGGGGTTCTGGAAACACCATATATTTT. Amino acid sequence: CASTSFRGSGNTIYF.

This clonotype occurred a few times. The chain couples TRBV20-1 to TRBJ2-3; 11 positions match TRBD2. Trimming removed 1 base from V and 0 bases from J; junction bases left unmatched: 12. CDR1 is DFQATT and CDR2 is SNEGSKA in the germline V gene (reference sequence). This CDR3 is built from 19 residues. The DNA for the CDR3 is TGCAGTGCTAGAGGCACACTAGCGGGGGAAGGGCTGAGCACAGATACGCAGTATTTT. Its translation: CSARGTLAGEGLSTDTQYF.

This clonotype was seen only a few times. J is TRBJ1-6 and V is TRBV10-3, with 8 positions matching TRBD1. Germline CDR1 reads ENHRY; CDR2 reads SYGVKD. The CDR3 is 15 amino acids. J was trimmed by 7 bases and V by 3 bases; bases with no gene match: 5. CDR3 sequence reads: CAISEGQGWNSPLHF. The CDR3 DNA is TGTGCCATCAGTGAAGGACAGGGTTGGAATTCACCCCTCCACTTT.

This clonotype turned up a few times. The chain joins TRBV5-1 to TRBJ1-6; D is unclear. Trimming removed 0 bases from V and 9 bases from J, with 16 bases in between. CDR3 size: 16 residues. CDR1 is SGHRS and CDR2 is YFSETQ in the germline V gene. CDR3 protein: CASSLVGSQFGSPLHF. The CDR3 DNA sequence: TGCGCCAGCAGCTTGGTAGGTTCCCAATTTGGTTCACCCCTCCACTTT.

This clonotype occurred a few times. The chain recombines TRBV12-3 or TRBV12-4 with TRBJ1-5; TRBD1 matches 7 bases. The CDR3 sequence is 16 residues long. Trimming at V came to 1 base and at J to 0 bases, leaving 3 bases not matched to a gene. The CDR3 loop is CASSLGTGYSNQPQHF. The CDR3 nucleotides read TGTGCCAGCAGTTTAGGGACAGGCTATAGCAATCAGCCCCAGCATTTT.

This clonotype occurred a few times. This chain uses TRBV2 with TRBJ2-3; 8 bases agree with TRBD1. V dropped 9 bases and J dropped 6; count of bases not matched to a gene: 11. The CDR3 is 14 amino acids. Per the germline V gene, CDR1 is SNHLY and CDR2 is FYNNEI. As DNA, the CDR3 is TGTGCCAGTGGAACGCGAGGACAGGGCGATACGCAGTATTTT. It specifies CASGTRGQGDTQYF.

This rearrangement joins TRBV5-1 to TRBJ1-1; 9 bases are shared with TRBD1. V dropped 4 bases and J dropped 11; count of bases not matched to a gene: 15. Germline-derived CDR1 and CDR2 are SGHRS and YFSETQ. CDR3 size: 15 residues. The CDR3 is CASSILQGAEGAAFF. CDR3 sequence (DNA): TGCGCCAGCAGCATACTACAGGGGGCGGAGGGGGCGGCTTTCTTT.

This chain joins TRBV5-1 and TRBJ1-6; weak D call: TRBD1 (6 bases). The V end was cut by 0 bases, the J end by 10 bases, with 17 bases between. From germline, CDR1 is SGHRS and CDR2 YFSETQ. CDR3 length equals 16 residues. The CDR3 loop is CASSLGVTGTGSPLHF. DNA of the CDR3: TGCGCCAGCAGCTTGGGGGTTACAGGGACGGGGTCACCCCTCCACTTT. Drawing the rest from reference TRBV5-1 and TRBJ1-6, the complete variable domain is KAGVTQTPRYLIKTRGQQVTLSCSPISGHRSVSWYQQTPGQGLQFLFEYFSETQRNKGNFPGRFSGRQFSNSRSEMNVSTLELGDSALYLCASSLGVTGTGSPLHFGNGTRLTVT.